These 2 T cell receptor beta chains share one sample of origin, sequenced in a study of blood T cell repertoires in COVID-19. Profiling relied on immunoSEQ multiplex PCR, and the TCRdb table lists in-frame clones only, not all of them. Altogether approximately 310,000 clones are present, about 85% being singletons, with the ten largest covering 1.5% to 2%. Source material: PBMCs or T cells enriched from blood (not recorded which). The receptors derive from a woman between 25 and 40 years old who had been exposed to COVID-19.

This rearrangement joins TRBV12-5 to TRBJ2-3, with 9 nucleotides matching TRBD2. This CDR3 is built from 15 residues. Germline V gene lookup returns CDR1 LGHNT and CDR2 FRNRAP. Germline trimming cut 4 bases from V and 2 bases from J; bases unmatched to any gene: 4. CDR3 nucleotides: TGTGCTAGTGGTTCGACTAGCGGACTCACAGATACGCAGTATTTT. Translation gives CASGSTSGLTDTQYF. The full variable domain, in which reference TRBV12-5 and TRBJ2-3 provide the parts outside the CDR3, is DARVTQTPRHKVTEMGQEVTMRCQPILGHNTVFWYRQTMMQGLELLAYFRNRAPLDDSGMPKDRFSAEMPDATLATLKIQPSEPRDSAVYFCASGSTSGLTDTQYFGPGTRLTVL.

The chain carries TRBV5-8 and TRBJ2-7; tentatively, D is TRBD1 (6 bases). Trimming left V 7 bases short and J 1 base short, with 15 bases between. The CDR3 length is 14 residues. Germline lookup yields CDR1 SGHTS and CDR2 YDEGEE. In DNA, the CDR3 is TGTGCCAGCTTGGAGAGGGGGAGATCCTACGAGCAGTACTTC. Translation gives CASLERGRSYEQYF.